This entry features one T cell receptor (beta chain) sequence. Original processing notes: Scientists estimated how many nucleated cells there were by amplifying reference gene primers. This table comes from immunoSEQ multiplex PCR, and its TCRdb copy is limited to in-frame clones, with some not included. The V and J calls and clone size come from that table; D and trimming were worked out from the DNA. The sample has 100,000 or so clones; approximately 89% are singletons. V lost 5 bases to trimming and J lost 3 bases; unmatched junction nucleotides: 4. CDR3 length: 15 residues. The germline gives CDR1 SGHTA, CDR2 FQGNSA. This record comes from a study of blood T cell repertoires in COVID-19. Whole-study context: Acute-phase and convalescent COVID-19 samples originated in the United States, Italy and Spain. Sources were T cells, B-cell-depleted T cells, or PBMCs; the material itself was cDNA or gDNA.

V usage is TRBV7-2 and J usage is TRBJ2-3, with 11 bases identical to TRBD1. This TCR came from a human donor in a cohort sampled during active COVID-19. Sequenced input: peripheral blood. Written as DNA, the CDR3 is TGTGCCAGCAGCCCGGACAGGGGGCGGACAGATACGCAGTATTTT. Translated: CASSPDRGRTDTQYF.